The present TCR beta chain was sequenced within a study of OX40 agonist ivuxolimab in advanced cancers. The CDR3 totals 14 residues. V shed 6 bases and J shed 0 bases, with 12 bases lying between them. Germline V CDR1 and CDR2: SGHRS, YFSETQ. Generated by immunoSEQ multiplex PCR, the TCRdb table keeps only in-frame clones and is missing some. In the table there are approximately 62,000 clones, roughly 90% of which are singletons. The chain links TRBV5-1 to TRBJ2-5, with D possibly matching TRBD1 (6 bases). This sequence was found in an adult with an advanced solid tumor such as melanoma, head and neck, liver or kidney cancer. The input for sequencing was CD4+ or CD8+ T cells sorted from blood, taken in a trial of the OX40 agonist ivuxolimab. The CDR3 nucleotides read TGCGCCAGCACCGTTACAGGGAACCAAGAGACCCAGTACTTC. Its translation is CASTVTGNQETQYF.